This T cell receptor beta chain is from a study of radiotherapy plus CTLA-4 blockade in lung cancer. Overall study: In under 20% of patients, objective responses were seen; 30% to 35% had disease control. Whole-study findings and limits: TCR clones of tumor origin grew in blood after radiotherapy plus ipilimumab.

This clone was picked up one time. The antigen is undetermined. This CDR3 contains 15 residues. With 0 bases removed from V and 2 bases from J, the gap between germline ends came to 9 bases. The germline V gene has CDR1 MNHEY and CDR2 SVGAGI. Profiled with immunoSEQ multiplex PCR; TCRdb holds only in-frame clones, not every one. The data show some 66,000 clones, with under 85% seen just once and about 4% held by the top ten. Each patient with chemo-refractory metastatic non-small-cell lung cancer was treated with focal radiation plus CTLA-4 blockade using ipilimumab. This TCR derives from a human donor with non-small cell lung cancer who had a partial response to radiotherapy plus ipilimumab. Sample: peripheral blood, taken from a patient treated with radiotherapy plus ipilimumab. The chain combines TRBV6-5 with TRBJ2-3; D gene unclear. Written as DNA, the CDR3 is TGTGCCAGCAGTTACTCGTTAATATACACAGATACGCAGTATTTT. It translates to CASSYSLIYTDTQYF.